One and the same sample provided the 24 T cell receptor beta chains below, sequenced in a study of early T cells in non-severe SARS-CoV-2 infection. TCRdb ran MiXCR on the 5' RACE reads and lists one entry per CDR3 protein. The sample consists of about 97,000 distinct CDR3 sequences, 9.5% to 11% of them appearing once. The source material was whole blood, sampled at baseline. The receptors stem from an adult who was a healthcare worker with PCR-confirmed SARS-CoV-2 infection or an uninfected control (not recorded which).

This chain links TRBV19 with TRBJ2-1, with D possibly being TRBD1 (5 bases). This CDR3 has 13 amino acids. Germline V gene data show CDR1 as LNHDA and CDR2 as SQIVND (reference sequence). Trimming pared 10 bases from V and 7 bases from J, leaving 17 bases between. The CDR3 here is CATSVGPGNEQFF. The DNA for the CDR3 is TGTGCCACCTCTGTGGGGCCTGGGAATGAGCAGTTCTTC.

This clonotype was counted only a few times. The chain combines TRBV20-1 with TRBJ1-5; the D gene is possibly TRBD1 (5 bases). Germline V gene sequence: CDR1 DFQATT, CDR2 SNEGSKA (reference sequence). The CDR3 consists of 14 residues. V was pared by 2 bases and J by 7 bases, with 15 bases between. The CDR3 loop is CSARPGRVEQPQHF. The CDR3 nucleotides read TGCAGTGCTAGACCAGGGAGGGTAGAACAGCCCCAGCATTTT.

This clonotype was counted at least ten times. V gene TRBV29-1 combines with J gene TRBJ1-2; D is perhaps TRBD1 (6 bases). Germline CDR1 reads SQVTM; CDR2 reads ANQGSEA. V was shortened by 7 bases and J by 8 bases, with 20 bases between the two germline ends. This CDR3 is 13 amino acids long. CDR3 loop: CSATGTNFKGYTF. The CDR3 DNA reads TGCAGCGCCACCGGGACAAACTTTAAAGGCTACACCTTC.

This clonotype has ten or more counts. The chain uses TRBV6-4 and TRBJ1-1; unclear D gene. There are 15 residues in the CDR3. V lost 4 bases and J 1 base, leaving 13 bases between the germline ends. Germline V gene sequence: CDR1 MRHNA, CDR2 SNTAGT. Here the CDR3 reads CASSAQPWGNTEAFF. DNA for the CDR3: TGTGCCAGCAGTGCCCAACCTTGGGGGAACACTGAAGCTTTCTTT.

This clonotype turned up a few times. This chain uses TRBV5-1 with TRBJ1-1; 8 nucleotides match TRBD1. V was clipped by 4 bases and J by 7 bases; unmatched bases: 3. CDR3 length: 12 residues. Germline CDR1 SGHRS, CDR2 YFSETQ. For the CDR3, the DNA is TGCGCCAGCAGCGACAGGGGAAGTGAAGCTTTCTTT. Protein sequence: CASSDRGSEAFF.

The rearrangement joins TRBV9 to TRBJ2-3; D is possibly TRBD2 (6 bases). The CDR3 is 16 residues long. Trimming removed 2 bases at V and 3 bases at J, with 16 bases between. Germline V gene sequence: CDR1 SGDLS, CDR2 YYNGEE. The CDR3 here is CASSVDGRGSTDTQYF. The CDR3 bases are TGTGCCAGCAGCGTCGACGGGAGAGGCAGTACAGATACGCAGTATTTT.

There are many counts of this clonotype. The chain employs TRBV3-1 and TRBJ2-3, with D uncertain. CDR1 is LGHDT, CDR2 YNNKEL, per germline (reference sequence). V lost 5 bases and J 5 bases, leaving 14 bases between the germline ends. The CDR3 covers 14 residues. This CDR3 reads CASSSGPRRDTQYF. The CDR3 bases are TGTGCCAGCAGCTCCGGACCCCGCCGAGATACGCAGTATTTT.

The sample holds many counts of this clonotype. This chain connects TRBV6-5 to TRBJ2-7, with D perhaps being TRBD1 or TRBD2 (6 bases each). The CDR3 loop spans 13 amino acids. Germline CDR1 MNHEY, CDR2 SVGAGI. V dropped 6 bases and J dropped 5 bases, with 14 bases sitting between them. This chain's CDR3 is CASRFPGAHEQYF. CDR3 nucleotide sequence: TGTGCCAGCAGATTTCCGGGGGCCCACGAGCAGTACTTC.

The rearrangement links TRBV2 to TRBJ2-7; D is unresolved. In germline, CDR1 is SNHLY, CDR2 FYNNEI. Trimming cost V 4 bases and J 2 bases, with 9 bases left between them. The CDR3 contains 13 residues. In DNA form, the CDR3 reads TGTGCCAGCAGTGGGTTCAGGACCTACGAGCAGTACTTC. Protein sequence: CASSGFRTYEQYF.

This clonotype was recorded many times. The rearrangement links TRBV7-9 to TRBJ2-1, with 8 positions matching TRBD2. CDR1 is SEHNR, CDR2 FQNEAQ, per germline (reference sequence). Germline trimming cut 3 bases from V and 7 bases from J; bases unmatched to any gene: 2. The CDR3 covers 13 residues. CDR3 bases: TGTGCCAGCAGCTTGGGGACTAGGAATGAGCAGTTCTTC. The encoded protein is CASSLGTRNEQFF.

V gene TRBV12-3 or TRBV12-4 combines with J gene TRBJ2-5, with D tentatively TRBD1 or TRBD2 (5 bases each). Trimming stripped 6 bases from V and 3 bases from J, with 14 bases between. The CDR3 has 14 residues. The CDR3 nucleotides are TGTGCCAGCAGCCCAGGGACCTACAAAGAGACCCAGTACTTC. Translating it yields CASSPGTYKETQYF.

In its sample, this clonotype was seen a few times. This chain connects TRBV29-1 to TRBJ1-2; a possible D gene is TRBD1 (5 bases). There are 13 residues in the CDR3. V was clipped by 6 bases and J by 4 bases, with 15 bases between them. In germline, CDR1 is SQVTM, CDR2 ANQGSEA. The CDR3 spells CSVRPGDGYGYTF. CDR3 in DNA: TGCAGCGTACGCCCGGGGGATGGCTATGGCTACACCTTC.

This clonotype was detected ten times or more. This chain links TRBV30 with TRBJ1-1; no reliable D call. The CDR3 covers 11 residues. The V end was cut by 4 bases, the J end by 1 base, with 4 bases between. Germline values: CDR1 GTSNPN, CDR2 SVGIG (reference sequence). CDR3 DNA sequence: TGTGCCTGGAATACGAACACTGAAGCTTTCTTT. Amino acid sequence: CAWNTNTEAFF.

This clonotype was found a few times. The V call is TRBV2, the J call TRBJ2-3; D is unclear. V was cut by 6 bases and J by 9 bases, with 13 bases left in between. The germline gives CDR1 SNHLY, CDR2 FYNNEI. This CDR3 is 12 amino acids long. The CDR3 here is CASRSYSNTQYF. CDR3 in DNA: TGTGCCAGCAGGTCTTACTCTAACACGCAGTATTTT.

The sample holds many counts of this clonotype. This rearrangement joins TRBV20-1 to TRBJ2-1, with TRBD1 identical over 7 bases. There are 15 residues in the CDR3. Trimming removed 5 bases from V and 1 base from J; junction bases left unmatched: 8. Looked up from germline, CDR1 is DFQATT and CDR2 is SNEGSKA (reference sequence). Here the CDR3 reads CSAWPGTVSYNEQFF. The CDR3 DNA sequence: TGCAGTGCTTGGCCCGGGACAGTGTCCTACAATGAGCAGTTCTTC.

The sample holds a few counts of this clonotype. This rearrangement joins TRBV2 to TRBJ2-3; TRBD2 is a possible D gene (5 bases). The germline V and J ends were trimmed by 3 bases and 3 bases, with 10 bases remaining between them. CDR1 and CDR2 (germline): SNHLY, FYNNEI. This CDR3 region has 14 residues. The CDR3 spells CASSEVAFTDTQYF. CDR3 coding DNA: TGTGCCAGCAGTGAGGTAGCGTTTACAGATACGCAGTATTTT.

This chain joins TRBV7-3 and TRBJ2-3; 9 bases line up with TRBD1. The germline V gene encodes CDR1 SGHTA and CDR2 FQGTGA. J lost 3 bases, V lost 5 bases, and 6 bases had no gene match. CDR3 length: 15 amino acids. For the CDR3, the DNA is TGTGCCAGCAGCCAAACAGGGGGCTTGACAGATACGCAGTATTTT. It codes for CASSQTGGLTDTQYF. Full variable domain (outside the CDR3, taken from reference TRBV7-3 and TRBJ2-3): GAGVSQTPSNKVTEKGKYVELRCDPISGHTALYWYRQSLGQGPEFLIYFQGTGAADDSGLPNDRFFAVRPEGSVSTLKIQRTERGDSAVYLCASSQTGGLTDTQYFGPGTRLTVL.

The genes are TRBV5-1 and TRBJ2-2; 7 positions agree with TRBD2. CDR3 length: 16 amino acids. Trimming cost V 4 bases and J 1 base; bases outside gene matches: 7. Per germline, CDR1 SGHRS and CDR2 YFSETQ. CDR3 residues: CASSQPERGNTGELFF. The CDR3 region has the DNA TGCGCCAGCAGCCAGCCCGAGCGGGGGAACACCGGGGAGCTGTTTTTT.

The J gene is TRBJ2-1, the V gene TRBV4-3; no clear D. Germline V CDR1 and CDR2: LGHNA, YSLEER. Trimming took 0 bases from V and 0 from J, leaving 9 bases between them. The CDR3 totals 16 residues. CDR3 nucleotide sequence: TGCGCCAGCAGCCAAGATTTCAGAATCTCCTACAATGAGCAGTTCTTC. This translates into CASSQDFRISYNEQFF.

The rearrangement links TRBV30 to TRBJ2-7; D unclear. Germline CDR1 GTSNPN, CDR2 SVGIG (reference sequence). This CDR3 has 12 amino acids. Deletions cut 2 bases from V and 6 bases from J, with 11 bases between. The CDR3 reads CAWSFTEGEQYF. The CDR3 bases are TGTGCCTGGAGTTTTACAGAAGGCGAGCAGTACTTC. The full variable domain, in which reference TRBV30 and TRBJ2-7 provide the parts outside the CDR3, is SQTIHQWPATLVQPVGSPLSLECTVEGTSNPNLYWYRQAAGRGLQLLFYSVGIGQISSEVPQNLSASRPQDRQFILSSKKLLLSDSGFYLCAWSFTEGEQYFGPGTRLTVT.

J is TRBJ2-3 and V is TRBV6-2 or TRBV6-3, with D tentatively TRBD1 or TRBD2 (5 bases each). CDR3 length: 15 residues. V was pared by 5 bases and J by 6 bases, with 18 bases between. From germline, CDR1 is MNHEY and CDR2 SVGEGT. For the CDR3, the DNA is TGTGCCAGCAGTCCGGGGCGGTCGCGTACCGATACGCAGTATTTT. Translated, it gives CASSPGRSRTDTQYF.

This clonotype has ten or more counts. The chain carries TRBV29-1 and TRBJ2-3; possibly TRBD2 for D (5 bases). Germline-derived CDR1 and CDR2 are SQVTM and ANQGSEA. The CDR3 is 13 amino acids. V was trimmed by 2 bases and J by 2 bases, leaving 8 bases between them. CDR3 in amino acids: CSVESRDTDTQYF. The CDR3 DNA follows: TGCAGCGTTGAATCGAGGGACACAGATACGCAGTATTTT.

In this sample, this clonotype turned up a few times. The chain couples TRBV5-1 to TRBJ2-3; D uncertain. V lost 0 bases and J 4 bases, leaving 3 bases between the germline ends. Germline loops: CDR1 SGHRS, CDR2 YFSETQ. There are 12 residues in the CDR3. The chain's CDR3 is CASSLEPDTQYF. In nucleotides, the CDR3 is TGCGCCAGCAGCTTGGAGCCAGATACGCAGTATTTT. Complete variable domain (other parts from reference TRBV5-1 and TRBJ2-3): KAGVTQTPRYLIKTRGQQVTLSCSPISGHRSVSWYQQTPGQGLQFLFEYFSETQRNKGNFPGRFSGRQFSNSRSEMNVSTLELGDSALYLCASSLEPDTQYFGPGTRLTVL.

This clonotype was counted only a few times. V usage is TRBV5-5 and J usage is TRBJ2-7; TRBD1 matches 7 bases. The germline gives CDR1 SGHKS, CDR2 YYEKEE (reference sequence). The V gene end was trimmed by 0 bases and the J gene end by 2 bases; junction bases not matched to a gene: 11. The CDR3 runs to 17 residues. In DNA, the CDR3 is TGTGCCAGCAGCTTGGCTGTGGCAGGGGGAATCCCCTACGAGCAGTACTTC. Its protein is CASSLAVAGGIPYEQYF. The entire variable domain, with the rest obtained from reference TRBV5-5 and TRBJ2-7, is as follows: DAGVTQSPTHLIKTRGQQVTLRCSPISGHKSVSWYQQVLGQGPQFIFQYYEKEERGRGNFPDRFSARQFPNYSSELNVNALLLGDSALYLCASSLAVAGGIPYEQYFGPGTRLTVT.